This paragraph reports one T cell receptor (beta chain). This record belongs to a study of blood T cell repertoires in COVID-19. As for the study in general: Collection of acute and convalescent COVID-19 samples took place in the United States, Italy and Spain.

The assay was immunoSEQ multiplex PCR, and TCRdb's table has in-frame clones only and misses some. The table lists 130,000 to 150,000 clones, roughly 81% of them singletons. Sequencing was carried out using peripheral blood. The clonotype was recovered from a human donor with acute or convalescent COVID-19. The donor label of this sample is uncertain.

The CDR3 nucleotides read TGTGCCAGCAGTTCCCTTCGGGGCGGGGGCCGTGATACGCAGTATTTT. This gives the protein CASSSLRGGGRDTQYF. The gene calls are TRBV6-5 and TRBJ2-3; D possibly corresponds to TRBD2 (7 bases). From germline, CDR1 is MNHEY and CDR2 SVGAGI. V lost 4 bases and J lost 6, with 20 bases in between. This CDR3 comprises 16 residues.